The 20 T cell receptor beta chains presented below share a single source sample, sequenced in a study of T-cell memory formation after mild COVID-19. Using its own MiXCR run on the 5' RACE reads, TCRdb lists one record per CDR3 protein. The sample includes about 210,000 distinct CDR3 sequences, 10% to 13% seen only once; the top ten take approximately 3%. The sequenced sample consisted of PBMCs or a T cell subset sorted from them (not recorded which). The receptor source for this set is a young man who had mild COVID-19 (a few samples of this study predate the infection). Cell type and time point are not known.

The chain couples TRBV6-5 to TRBJ2-7; 8 bases map to TRBD1. The CDR3 is 15 amino acids. The ends lost 4 bases at V and 7 bases at J; junction bases unmatched: 12. Germline assignment: CDR1 MNHEY and CDR2 SVGAGI. The CDR3 DNA reads as TGTGCCAGCAGTTTTACAGGGGGAACCGCTGGAGAGCAGTACTTC. Its protein product is CASSFTGGTAGEQYF.

This clonotype came up a few times. The rearrangement joins TRBV5-5 to TRBJ2-5; TRBD1 matches at 8 bases. Germline V gene sequence: CDR1 SGHKS, CDR2 YYEKEE (reference sequence). The CDR3 extends over 14 amino acids. The J segment lost 5 bases and the V segment lost 10 bases, leaving 13 bases of the junction unmatched. CDR3 DNA sequence: TGTGCCCTTACGGTCAGGGGGCTGGAGGAGACCCAGTACTTC. It specifies CALTVRGLEETQYF.

This clonotype has a count of ten or more. The chain recombines TRBV7-6 with TRBJ2-3, with D possibly being TRBD2 (5 bases). Germline values: CDR1 SGHVS, CDR2 FNYEAQ. V was clipped by 3 bases and J by 6 bases, with 10 bases between them. The CDR3 is 13 amino acids. The CDR3 DNA follows: TGTGCCAGCAGCTTCACGGTAGCGGATACGCAGTATTTT. Translating it yields CASSFTVADTQYF.

This clonotype was observed a handful of times. V is TRBV5-1 and J is TRBJ1-1; D perhaps matches TRBD1 (6 bases). The germline V gene has CDR1 SGHRS and CDR2 YFSETQ. Trimming pared 4 bases from V and 2 bases from J, leaving 15 bases between. This CDR3 contains 15 residues. In DNA, the CDR3 is TGCGCCAGCAGCATCCGGGCAGGGGTCAACACTGAAGCTTTCTTT. It specifies CASSIRAGVNTEAFF.

This clonotype was detected a few times. The chain has TRBV7-9 and TRBJ2-5, with 12 nucleotides matching TRBD1. This CDR3 is 16 amino acids long. The ends lost 7 bases at V and 5 bases at J; junction bases unmatched: 11. Germline V gene lookup returns CDR1 SEHNR and CDR2 FQNEAQ (reference sequence). This CDR3 is CASTLGDRGRRETQYF. CDR3 nucleotides: TGTGCCAGCACTTTAGGGGACAGGGGGCGCCGGGAGACCCAGTACTTC.

This clonotype has only a few counts. The chain joins TRBV20-1 to TRBJ1-5; D unclear. Germline CDR1 is DFQATT and CDR2 is SNEGSKA (reference sequence). Trimming cost V 5 bases and J 1 base, with 6 bases left between them. The CDR3 totals 12 residues. CDR3 bases: TGCAGTGCTCGTTGGAGCAATCAGCCCCAGCATTTT. Protein sequence: CSARWSNQPQHF.

V and J are TRBV7-2 and TRBJ2-3, with 7 nucleotides matching TRBD2. CDR1 is SGHTA and CDR2 is FQGNSA in the germline V gene. V shed 2 bases and J 4 bases; nucleotides not matched to a gene: 6. The CDR3 length is 15 residues. The CDR3 DNA is TGTGCCAGCAGCTTAAAGGGGAGGGTTGCAGATACGCAGTATTTT. Translation gives CASSLKGRVADTQYF.

The chain links TRBV12-3 or TRBV12-4 to TRBJ2-1, with D uncertain. Trimming cost V 6 bases and J 2 bases, with 11 bases left between them. CDR3 length equals 14 residues. The CDR3 DNA is TGTGCCAGCAGAACAGACCTAACCTACAATGAGCAGTTCTTC. Its translation is CASRTDLTYNEQFF.

The chain joins TRBV29-1 to TRBJ2-1, with TRBD1 matching 8 bases. Germline V gives CDR1 SQVTM, CDR2 ANQGSEA. The ends lost 6 bases at V and 0 bases at J; junction bases unmatched: 7. CDR3 length equals 15 residues. The CDR3 nucleotides read TGCAGCGTCGCTGGGCAGGGGGCCTCCTACAATGAGCAGTTCTTC. Translation gives CSVAGQGASYNEQFF.

This clonotype was recorded at least ten times. V and J are TRBV12-3 or TRBV12-4 and TRBJ2-7, with D possibly called TRBD1 or TRBD2 (7 bases each). Trimming stripped 6 bases from V and 6 bases from J, with 24 bases between. The CDR3 spans 16 residues. The CDR3 nucleotides read TGTGCCAGCAGCTTACCCCCCCAGGGGGGGCATTTCGAGCAGTACTTC. Residues: CASSLPPQGGHFEQYF.

The sample holds a few counts of this clonotype. V is TRBV18 and J is TRBJ2-4; D unclear. The germline V and J ends were trimmed by 6 bases and 1 base, with 16 bases remaining between them. CDR1 and CDR2 (germline): KGHSH, LQKENI. The CDR3 sequence is 16 residues long. For the CDR3, the DNA is TGTGCCAGCTCGGAACCTTCTTTGGTGGCCAAAAACATTCAGTACTTC. It translates to CASSEPSLVAKNIQYF.

In this sample, this clonotype turned up a few times. This chain joins TRBV3-1 and TRBJ1-5; no reliable D call. From germline, CDR1 is LGHDT and CDR2 YNNKEL (reference sequence). The V and J ends lost 1 base and 0 bases respectively, with 7 bases between them. The CDR3 has 15 residues. The CDR3 spells CASSQGVDSNQPQHF. The CDR3 DNA is TGTGCCAGCAGCCAAGGAGTGGATAGCAATCAGCCCCAGCATTTT.

This clonotype was picked up a small number of times. The chain has TRBV5-1 and TRBJ2-7; 7 nucleotides line up with TRBD1. CDR1 is SGHRS, CDR2 YFSETQ, per germline. This CDR3 contains 14 residues. J lost 0 bases, V lost 3 bases, and 3 bases had no gene match. Here the CDR3 reads CASSSRDSSYEQYF. The CDR3 coding sequence is TGCGCCAGCAGCTCTCGGGACAGCTCCTACGAGCAGTACTTC.

This clonotype was found a few times. The chain joins TRBV20-1 to TRBJ2-3; 8 nucleotides agree with TRBD2. CDR1 is DFQATT and CDR2 is SNEGSKA in the germline V gene (reference sequence). Losses at the gene ends were 6 bases for V and 5 bases for J; bases not matched to a gene: 13. The CDR3 spans 15 residues. The CDR3 sequence is CSARPRVAGKDTQYF. The DNA for the CDR3 is TGCAGTGCCCGCCCCCGGGTAGCGGGGAAAGATACGCAGTATTTT.

This clonotype turned up a few times. The rearrangement joins TRBV27 to TRBJ1-1; a possible D gene is TRBD1 (5 bases). Germline CDR1 and CDR2: MNHEY and SMNVEV (reference sequence). The CDR3 has 15 residues. Trimming pared 3 bases from V and 4 bases from J, leaving 15 bases between. The CDR3: CASSLLGGGGTEAFF. CDR3 bases: TGTGCCAGCAGTTTGTTGGGCGGCGGGGGCACTGAAGCTTTCTTT.

This clonotype has only a few counts. In nucleotides, the CDR3 is TGTGCCAGCAGCCAAGGGGACAGGGAGCAGTTCTTC. Translated, it gives CASSQGDREQFF. The rearrangement joins TRBV3-1 to TRBJ2-1, with 8 bases lining up with TRBD1. With V trimmed by 1 base and J by 10 bases, 0 bases remained unmatched. In germline, CDR1 is LGHDT, CDR2 YNNKEL (reference sequence). The CDR3 is made up of 12 amino acids.

The rearrangement uses TRBV10-2 and TRBJ2-5, with 7 bases lining up with TRBD2. The CDR3 is 13 residues long. Germline V gene data show CDR1 as WSHSY and CDR2 as SAAADI. Unmatched junction bases numbered 7, after V lost 7 bases and J lost 5 bases. The CDR3 DNA follows: TGCGCCAGCAAACTGAGCGGGGTTGAGACCCAGTACTTC. Residues: CASKLSGVETQYF.

Judged by abundance, this clonotype is medium-sized. This chain links TRBV20-1 with TRBJ2-3, with a weak D call TRBD1 (7 bases). The CDR3 covers 13 residues. Trimming cost V 6 bases and J 7 bases, with 17 bases left between them. Germline lookup yields CDR1 DFQATT and CDR2 SNEGSKA (reference sequence). The CDR3 protein is CSAFQGGPNTQYF. The CDR3 nucleotides are TGCAGTGCGTTCCAGGGGGGACCCAATACGCAGTATTTT.

This clonotype was seen more than once but under ten times. The chain recombines TRBV7-2 with TRBJ1-2; D is uncertain. The V gene's germline CDR1 is SGHTA and CDR2 FQGNSA. The V gene lost 6 bases and the J gene lost 2 bases, with 10 bases spanning the gap. The CDR3 has 13 residues. The CDR3 bases are TGTGCCAGCAGTCATCGGGAAAACTATGGCTACACCTTC. Amino acids: CASSHRENYGYTF.

This clonotype appeared a few times. V and J are TRBV5-1 and TRBJ2-3; 9 nucleotides agree with TRBD1. This CDR3 spans 15 amino acids. Germline assignment: CDR1 SGHRS and CDR2 YFSETQ. Trimming took 7 bases from V and 3 from J; bases not matched to a gene: 9. CDR3 sequence: CASLGQGGGTDTQYF. The CDR3 bases are TGCGCCAGCTTGGGACAGGGCGGTGGAACAGATACGCAGTATTTT.